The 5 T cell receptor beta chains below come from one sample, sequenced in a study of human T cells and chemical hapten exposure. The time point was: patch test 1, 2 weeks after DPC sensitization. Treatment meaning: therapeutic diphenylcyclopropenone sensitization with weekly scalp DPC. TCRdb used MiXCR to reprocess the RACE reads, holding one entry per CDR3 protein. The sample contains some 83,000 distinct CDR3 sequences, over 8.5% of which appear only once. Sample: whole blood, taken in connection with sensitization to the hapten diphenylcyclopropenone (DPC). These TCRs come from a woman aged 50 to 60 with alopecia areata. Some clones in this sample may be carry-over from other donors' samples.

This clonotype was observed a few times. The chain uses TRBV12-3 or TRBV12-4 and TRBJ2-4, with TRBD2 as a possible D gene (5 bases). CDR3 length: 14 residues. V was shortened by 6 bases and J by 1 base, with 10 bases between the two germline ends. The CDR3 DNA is TGTGCCAGCAGCCCATGGAGGGCCAAAAACATTCAGTACTTC. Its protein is CASSPWRAKNIQYF.

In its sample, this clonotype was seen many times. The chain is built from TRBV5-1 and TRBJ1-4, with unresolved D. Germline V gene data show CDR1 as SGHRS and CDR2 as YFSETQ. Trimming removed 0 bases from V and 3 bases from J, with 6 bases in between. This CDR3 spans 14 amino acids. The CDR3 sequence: CASSLGYPNEKLFF. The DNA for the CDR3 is TGCGCCAGCAGCTTGGGGTACCCTAATGAAAAACTGTTTTTT.

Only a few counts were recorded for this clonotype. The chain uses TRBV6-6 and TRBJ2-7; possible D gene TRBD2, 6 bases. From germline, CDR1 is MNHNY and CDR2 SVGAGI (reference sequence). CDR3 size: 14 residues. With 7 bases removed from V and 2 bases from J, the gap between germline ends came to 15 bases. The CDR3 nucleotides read TGTGCCAGCACGGTGGCGGCGGGACCCTACGAGCAGTACTTC. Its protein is CASTVAAGPYEQYF.

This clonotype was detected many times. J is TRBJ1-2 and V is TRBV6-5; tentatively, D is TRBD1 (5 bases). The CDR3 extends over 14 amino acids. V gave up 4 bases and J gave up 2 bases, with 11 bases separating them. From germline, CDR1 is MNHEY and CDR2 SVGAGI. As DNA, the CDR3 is TGTGCCAGCAGTTCAGGGACGGGGAACTATGGCTACACCTTC. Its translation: CASSSGTGNYGYTF.

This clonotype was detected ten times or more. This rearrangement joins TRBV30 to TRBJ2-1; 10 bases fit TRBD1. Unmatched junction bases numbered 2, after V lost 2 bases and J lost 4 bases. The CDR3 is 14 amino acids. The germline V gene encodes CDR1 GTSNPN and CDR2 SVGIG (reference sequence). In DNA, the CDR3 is TGTGCCTGGAGTATGGGACAGGGGTACAATGAGCAGTTCTTC. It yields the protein CAWSMGQGYNEQFF.